The rows below give T cell receptor beta chains drawn from one sample of a study of T cell responses to AZD1222 COVID-19 vaccine. Produced via immunoSEQ multiplex PCR; TCRdb's table is partial and in-frame only. This sample has about 130,000 clones, with around 90% found just once. Sequenced here: peripheral blood, sampled 28 days after the second AZD1222 dose. The receptors derive from an adult who received the AZD1222 COVID-19 vaccine. The CDR3 runs from the conserved cysteine through the conserved F or W. A D gene is named only where the DNA matches it firmly. The size field is filled for only some rows; it gives once, few, many or a size class.

J | V | length | size | D | CDR3 | DNA
TRBJ1-5 | TRBV24-1 | 13 | NA | NA | CATSLGPNQPQHF | TGTGCCACCAGCCTGGGGCCTAATCAGCCCCAGCATTTT
TRBJ2-3 | TRBV9 | 13 | once | NA | CASSVAEADTQYF | TGTGCCAGCAGCGTAGCAGAAGCAGATACGCAGTATTTT
TRBJ2-7 | TRBV29-1 | 12 | NA | TRBD1 | CSVSPGQTEQYF | TGCAGCGTATCCCCGGGACAGACTGAGCAGTACTTC
TRBJ2-1 | TRBV11-2 | 15 | NA | TRBD2 | CASSLRVGGYNEQFF | TGTGCCAGCAGCCTTAGAGTGGGGGGGTACAATGAGCAGTTCTTC
TRBJ2-3 | TRBV5-1 | 14 | NA | TRBD2 | CASSDLADRDTQYF | TGCGCCAGCAGCGATCTAGCGGACCGAGATACGCAGTATTTT
TRBJ1-2 | TRBV30 | 13 | NA | NA | CAWSVFALSGYTF | TGTGCCTGGAGTGTATTCGCCCTCAGCGGCTACACCTTC
TRBJ2-7 | TRBV4-2 | 15 | NA | TRBD2 | CASSQGPSGGYEQYF | TGTGCCAGCAGCCAAGGTCCTAGCGGGGGCTACGAGCAGTACTTC
TRBJ2-5 | TRBV5-5 | 17 | once | TRBD2 | CASSMGLAGGVQETQYF | TGTGCCAGCAGCATGGGACTAGCGGGAGGTGTACAAGAGACCCAGTACTTC
TRBJ1-1 | TRBV9 | 13 | NA | NA | CASSVGARTEAFF | TGTGCCAGCAGCGTGGGGGCCCGCACTGAAGCTTTCTTT
TRBJ1-5 | TRBV18 | 17 | NA | TRBD1 | CASSPFWDSLGNQPQHF | TGTGCCAGCTCACCATTCTGGGACAGTTTGGGCAATCAGCCCCAGCATTTT
TRBJ2-1 | TRBV9 | 14 | NA | NA | CASSVLPARDEQFF | TGTGCCAGCAGCGTATTACCAGCGAGGGATGAGCAGTTCTTC
TRBJ2-3 | TRBV24-1 | 18 | NA | NA | CATSDFPDDSPSTDTQYF | TGTGCCACCAGTGATTTTCCTGATGACAGCCCAAGCACAGATACGCAGTATTTT
TRBJ1-5 | TRBV10-3 | 14 | once | NA | CAIKGEKSNQPQHF | TGTGCCATCAAAGGAGAGAAGAGCAATCAGCCCCAGCATTTT